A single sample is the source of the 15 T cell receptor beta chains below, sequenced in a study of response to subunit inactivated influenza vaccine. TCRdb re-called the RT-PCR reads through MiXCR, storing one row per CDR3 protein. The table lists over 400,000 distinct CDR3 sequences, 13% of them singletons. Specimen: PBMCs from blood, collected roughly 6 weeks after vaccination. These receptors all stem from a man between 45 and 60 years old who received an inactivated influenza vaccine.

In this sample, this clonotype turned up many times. The CDR3 loop is CASSFRGYGNQPQHF. The CDR3 region has the DNA TGTGCCAGCAGCTTTCGGGGTTATGGCAATCAGCCCCAGCATTTT. The V gene is TRBV5-6, the J gene TRBJ1-5; D is uncertain. Germline CDR1 is SGHDT and CDR2 is YYEEEE. The CDR3 is made up of 15 amino acids. V lost 2 bases and J lost 2, with 11 bases in between.

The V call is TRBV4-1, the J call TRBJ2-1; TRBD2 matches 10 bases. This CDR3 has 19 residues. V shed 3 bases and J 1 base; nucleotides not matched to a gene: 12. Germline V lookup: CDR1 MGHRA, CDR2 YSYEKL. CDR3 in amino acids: CASSHLMSGRAPSYNEQFF. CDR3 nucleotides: TGCGCCAGCAGCCACCTGATGAGCGGGAGGGCCCCGTCCTACAATGAGCAGTTCTTC.

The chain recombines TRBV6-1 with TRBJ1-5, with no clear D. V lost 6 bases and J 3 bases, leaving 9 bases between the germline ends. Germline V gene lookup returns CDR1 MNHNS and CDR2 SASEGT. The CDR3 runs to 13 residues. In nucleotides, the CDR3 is TGTGCCAGCAGCGTCGCCAACAATCAGCCCCAGCATTTT. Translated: CASSVANNQPQHF.

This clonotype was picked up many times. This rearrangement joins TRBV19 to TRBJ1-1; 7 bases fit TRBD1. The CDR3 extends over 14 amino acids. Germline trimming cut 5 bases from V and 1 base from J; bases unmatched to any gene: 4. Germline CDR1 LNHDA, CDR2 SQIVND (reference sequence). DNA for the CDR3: TGTGCCAGTAGTCCTCGACAGGGGAACACTGAAGCTTTCTTT. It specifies CASSPRQGNTEAFF. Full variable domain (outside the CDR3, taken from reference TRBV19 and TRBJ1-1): DGGITQSPKYLFRKEGQNVTLSCEQNLNHDAMYWYRQDPGQGLRLIYYSQIVNDFQKGDIAEGYSVSREKKESFPLTVTSAQKNPTAFYLCASSPRQGNTEAFFGQGTRLTVV.

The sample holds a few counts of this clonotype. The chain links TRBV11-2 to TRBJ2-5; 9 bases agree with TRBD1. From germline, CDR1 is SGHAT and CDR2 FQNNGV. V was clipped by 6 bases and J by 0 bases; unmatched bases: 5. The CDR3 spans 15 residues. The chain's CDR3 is CASRPGTGYQETQYF. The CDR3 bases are TGTGCCAGCAGACCCGGGACAGGGTACCAAGAGACCCAGTACTTC.

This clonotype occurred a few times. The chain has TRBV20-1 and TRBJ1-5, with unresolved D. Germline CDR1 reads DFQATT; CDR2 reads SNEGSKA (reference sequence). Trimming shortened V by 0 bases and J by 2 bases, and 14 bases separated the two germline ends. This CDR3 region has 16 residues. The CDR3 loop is CSARDGAAGGNQPQHF. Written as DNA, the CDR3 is TGCAGTGCTAGAGATGGTGCTGCAGGAGGCAATCAGCCCCAGCATTTT.

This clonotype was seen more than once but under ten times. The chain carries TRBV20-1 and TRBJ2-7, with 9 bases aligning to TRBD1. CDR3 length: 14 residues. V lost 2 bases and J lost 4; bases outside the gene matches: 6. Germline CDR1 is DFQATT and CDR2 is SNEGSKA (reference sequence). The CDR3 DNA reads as TGCAGTGCTAGAACCCGGGACAGGGCGTACGAGCAGTACTTC. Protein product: CSARTRDRAYEQYF.

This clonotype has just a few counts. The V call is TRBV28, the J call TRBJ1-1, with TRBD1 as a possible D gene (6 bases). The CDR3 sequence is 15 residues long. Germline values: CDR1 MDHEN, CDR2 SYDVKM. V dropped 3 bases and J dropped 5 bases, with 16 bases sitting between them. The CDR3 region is CASSFLTGMGTEAFF. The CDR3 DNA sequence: TGTGCCAGCAGTTTTTTAACAGGGATGGGGACTGAAGCTTTCTTT.

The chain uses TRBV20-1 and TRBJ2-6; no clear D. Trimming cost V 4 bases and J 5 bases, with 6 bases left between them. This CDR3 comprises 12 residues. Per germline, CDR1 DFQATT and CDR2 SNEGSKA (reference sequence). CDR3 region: CSAIDRANVLTF. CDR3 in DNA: TGCAGTGCTATCGACAGGGCCAACGTCCTGACTTTC.

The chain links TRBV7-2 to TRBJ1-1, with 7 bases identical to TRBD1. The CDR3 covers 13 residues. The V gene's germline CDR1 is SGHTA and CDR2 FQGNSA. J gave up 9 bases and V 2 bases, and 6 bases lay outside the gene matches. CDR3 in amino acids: CASSLLEGAQAFF. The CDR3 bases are TGTGCCAGCAGCTTATTAGAGGGGGCCCAAGCTTTCTTT.

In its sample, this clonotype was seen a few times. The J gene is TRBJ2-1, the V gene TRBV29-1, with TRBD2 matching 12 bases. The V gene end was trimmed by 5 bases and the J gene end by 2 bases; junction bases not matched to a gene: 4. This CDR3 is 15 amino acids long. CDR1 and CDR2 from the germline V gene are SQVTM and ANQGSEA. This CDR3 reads CSVLRLAGAYNEQFF. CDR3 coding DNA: TGCAGCGTTTTGCGACTAGCGGGAGCCTACAATGAGCAGTTCTTC.

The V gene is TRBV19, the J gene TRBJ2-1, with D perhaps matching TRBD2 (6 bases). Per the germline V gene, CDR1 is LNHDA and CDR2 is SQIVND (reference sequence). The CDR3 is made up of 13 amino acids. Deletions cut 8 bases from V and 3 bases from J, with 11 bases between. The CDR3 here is CASFGGLYNEQFF. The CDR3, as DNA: TGTGCCAGTTTCGGGGGACTCTACAATGAGCAGTTCTTC.

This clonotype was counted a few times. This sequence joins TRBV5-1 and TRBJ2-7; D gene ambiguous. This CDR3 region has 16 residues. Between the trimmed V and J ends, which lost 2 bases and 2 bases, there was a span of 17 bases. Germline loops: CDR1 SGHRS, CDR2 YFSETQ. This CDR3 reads CASSLFRNPFAYEQYF. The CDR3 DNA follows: TGCGCCAGCAGCTTATTCAGAAATCCTTTTGCCTACGAGCAGTACTTC.

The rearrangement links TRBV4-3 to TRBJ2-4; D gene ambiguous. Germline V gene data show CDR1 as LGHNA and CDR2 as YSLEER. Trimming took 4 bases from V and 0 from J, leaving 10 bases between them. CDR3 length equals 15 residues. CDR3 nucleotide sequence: TGCGCCAGCAGCCTAGATAGTAAAGCCAAAAACATTCAGTACTTC. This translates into CASSLDSKAKNIQYF.

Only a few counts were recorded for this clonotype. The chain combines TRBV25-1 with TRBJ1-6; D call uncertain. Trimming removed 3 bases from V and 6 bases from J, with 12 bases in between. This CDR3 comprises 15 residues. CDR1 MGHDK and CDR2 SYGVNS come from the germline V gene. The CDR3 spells CASSEVVGSNSPLHF. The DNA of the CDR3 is TGTGCCAGCAGTGAGGTGGTAGGGAGTAATTCACCCCTCCACTTT.